The 28 T cell receptor beta chains given below trace back to one sample, sequenced in a study of Graves' ophthalmopathy and Graves' hyperthyroidism. Amplification targeted the TCR beta CDR3 regions, with RNA transcripts as the source material. Amplification began with first-round RT-PCR using HTBI primers, then second-round multiplex PCR was performed. TCRdb ran MiXCR on the multiplex PCR reads and lists one entry per CDR3 protein. This sample has hundreds of thousands of distinct CDR3 sequences, with under 25% found just once. The specimen was peripheral blood. Every receptor here comes from a woman aged 18-29 years with stable Graves' hyperthyroidism.

There are many counts of this clonotype. The chain couples TRBV6-1 to TRBJ1-2; 11 nucleotides align to TRBD1. V shed 7 bases and J 5 bases; nucleotides not matched to a gene: 9. In germline, CDR1 is MNHNS, CDR2 SASEGT. This CDR3 spans 15 amino acids. The CDR3 nucleotides are TGTGCCAGCACCCCAGGGACAGGGGGTAGGTATGGCTACACCTTC. This gives the protein CASTPGTGGRYGYTF.

This clonotype has only a few counts. The V and J genes are TRBV11-2 and TRBJ1-2; 12 nucleotides match TRBD1. The germline V gene encodes CDR1 SGHAT and CDR2 FQNNGV. The CDR3 runs to 17 residues. Germline trimming cut 6 bases from V and 4 bases from J; bases unmatched to any gene: 12. CDR3 DNA: TGTGCCAGCAGTTCCCGGGACAGGGGGCTTCCTACCTATGGCTACACCTTC. It yields the protein CASSSRDRGLPTYGYTF.

The genes are TRBV6-1 and TRBJ2-7; perhaps TRBD2 as D (5 bases). The ends were cut back, 6 bases at V and 3 bases at J, with 9 bases in the middle. The CDR3 is 12 residues long. CDR1 and CDR2 (germline): MNHNS, SASEGT. The CDR3 DNA reads TGTGCCAGCAGCGGGATTTACTACGAGCAGTACTTC. Translation gives CASSGIYYEQYF.

The CDR3 reads CASSLRQGQTQYF. CDR3 sequence (DNA): TGCGCCAGCAGCTTAAGGCAGGGCCAGACCCAGTACTTC. The chain has TRBV5-1 and TRBJ2-5; D possibly corresponds to TRBD1 (5 bases). Germline V gene sequence: CDR1 SGHRS, CDR2 YFSETQ. The CDR3 covers 13 residues. The V end was cut by 2 bases, the J end by 6 bases, with 11 bases between.

This clonotype has ten or more counts. The chain is built from TRBV7-9 and TRBJ2-5, with a tentative D call TRBD2 (5 bases). The germline gives CDR1 SEHNR, CDR2 FQNEAQ (reference sequence). The CDR3 length is 14 residues. Trimming removed 5 bases from V and 4 bases from J, with 14 bases in between. The CDR3, as DNA: TGTGCCAGCAGCAAATCTAGCTCCCGAGAGACCCAGTACTTC. This sequence encodes CASSKSSSRETQYF.

About this clonotype itself: At one end the junction does not follow the germline gene, possibly because of a read error. The chain combines TRBV5-1 with TRBJ1-5; 8 bases are a match to TRBD1. Germline lookup yields CDR1 SGHRS and CDR2 YFSETQ. The CDR3 covers 14 residues. CDR3 residues: CASSFSGGNQPEHF. The CDR3 nucleotides are TGCGCCAGCAGCTTCTCAGGGGGCAATCAGCCCGAGCATTTT.

The DNA for the CDR3 is TGTGCCAGCAGTTACTCGGGAGAGGTCTACGAGCAGTACTTC. Its protein product is CASSYSGEVYEQYF. The chain combines TRBV6-5 with TRBJ2-7, with D possibly being TRBD2 (5 bases). Trimming pared 0 bases from V and 3 bases from J, leaving 9 bases between. This CDR3 contains 14 residues. From germline, CDR1 is MNHEY and CDR2 SVGAGI.

Many counts were recorded for this clonotype. The chain uses TRBV28 and TRBJ2-4, with a weak D call TRBD2 (6 bases). This CDR3 is 13 amino acids long. V was cut by 5 bases and J by 7 bases, with 12 bases left in between. CDR1 is MDHEN and CDR2 is SYDVKM in the germline V gene. Here the CDR3 reads CASSVPTSNIQYF. The CDR3 DNA follows: TGTGCCAGCAGTGTGCCGACTAGTAACATTCAGTACTTC.

This clonotype was detected many times. The rearrangement joins TRBV7-3 to TRBJ2-7, with D perhaps TRBD1 (6 bases). This CDR3 has 13 residues. Germline-derived CDR1 and CDR2 are SGHTA and FQGTGA. Trimming shortened V by 5 bases and J by 3 bases, and 11 bases separated the two germline ends. The CDR3 DNA reads as TGTGCCAGCAGCGAGGACAGATACTACGAGCAGTACTTC. This gives the protein CASSEDRYYEQYF.

This clonotype occurred many times. V usage is TRBV28 and J usage is TRBJ1-2; tentative D call: TRBD1 (6 bases). CDR1 is MDHEN and CDR2 is SYDVKM in the germline V gene. Trimming took 3 bases from V and 5 from J, leaving 19 bases between them. The CDR3 has 16 residues. The chain's CDR3 is CASSLEPGQPTYGYTF. The CDR3 DNA reads as TGTGCCAGCAGTTTGGAACCCGGACAGCCGACTTATGGCTACACCTTC.

There are many counts of this clonotype. The J gene is TRBJ1-1, the V gene TRBV6-2 or TRBV6-3; D is unclear. Trimming removed 0 bases at V and 3 bases at J, with 17 bases between. The germline V gene encodes CDR1 MNHEY and CDR2 SVGEGT. The CDR3 has 17 amino acids. Written as DNA, the CDR3 is TGTGCCAGCAGTTACTCGATAGCGGGGATGGTTGACACTGAAGCTTTCTTT. It is translated as CASSYSIAGMVDTEAFF.

The sample holds many counts of this clonotype. This rearrangement joins TRBV6-1 to TRBJ2-7; 7 nucleotides line up with TRBD1. V gave up 6 bases and J gave up 4 bases; unmatched junction bases: 12. Germline CDR1 is MNHNS and CDR2 is SASEGT. The length of the CDR3 is 15 residues. The CDR3 here is CASRIRQGGGYEQYF. DNA of the CDR3: TGTGCCAGCAGGATAAGACAGGGTGGTGGGTACGAGCAGTACTTC.

This clonotype occurred many times. The chain combines TRBV12-3 or TRBV12-4 with TRBJ1-2, with D possibly matching TRBD1 (5 bases). The CDR3 totals 14 residues. Trimming removed 6 bases at V and 4 bases at J, with 15 bases between. CDR3 sequence reads: CASRSGGPLYGYTF. The CDR3 nucleotides are TGTGCCAGCAGGTCCGGGGGACCCCTCTATGGCTACACCTTC.

This clonotype appeared many times. V and J are TRBV11-2 and TRBJ2-4; 8 nucleotides agree with TRBD1. This CDR3 comprises 13 residues. V lost 4 bases to trimming and J lost 8 bases; unmatched junction nucleotides: 4. Germline V gene lookup returns CDR1 SGHAT and CDR2 FQNNGV. CDR3 residues: CASSSTGVDIQYF. The CDR3 DNA reads TGTGCCAGCAGCTCGACAGGGGTTGACATTCAGTACTTC.

The rearrangement joins TRBV6-1 to TRBJ2-7; a possible D gene is TRBD1 (6 bases). Germline V gene lookup returns CDR1 MNHNS and CDR2 SASEGT. Trimming left V 7 bases short and J 0 bases short, with 16 bases between. This CDR3 region has 15 residues. CDR3 protein: CASKPGQSSSYEQYF. The CDR3 DNA sequence: TGTGCCAGCAAACCAGGACAGTCGAGCTCCTACGAGCAGTACTTC.

This clonotype came up a few times. This chain links TRBV5-1 with TRBJ1-1; 7 nucleotides match TRBD1. From germline, CDR1 is SGHRS and CDR2 YFSETQ. There are 14 residues in the CDR3. Trimming cost V 3 bases and J 6 bases; bases outside gene matches: 8. CDR3 sequence reads: CASSYRDRAPEAFF. CDR3 coding DNA: TGCGCCAGCAGCTACCGGGACAGAGCACCTGAAGCTTTCTTT. The full variable domain, in which reference TRBV5-1 and TRBJ1-1 provide the parts outside the CDR3, is KAGVTQTPRYLIKTRGQQVTLSCSPISGHRSVSWYQQTPGQGLQFLFEYFSETQRNKGNFPGRFSGRQFSNSRSEMNVSTLELGDSALYLCASSYRDRAPEAFFGQGTRLTVV.

The chain recombines TRBV6-1 with TRBJ2-7; maybe TRBD2 (6 bases). Trimming left V 8 bases short and J 5 bases short, with 10 bases between. The CDR3 is made up of 11 amino acids. The V gene's germline CDR1 is MNHNS and CDR2 SASEGT. CDR3 region: CASGRLHEQYF. The DNA for the CDR3 is TGTGCCAGCGGGAGGCTGCACGAGCAGTACTTC.

This clonotype was recorded at least ten times. The chain has TRBV29-1 and TRBJ2-5; D is possibly TRBD1 or TRBD2 (6 bases each). There are 12 residues in the CDR3. V was shortened by 6 bases and J by 13 bases, with 21 bases between the two germline ends. The germline V gene has CDR1 SQVTM and CDR2 ANQGSEA. CDR3 sequence: CSVPGARDSPYF. CDR3 sequence (DNA): TGCAGCGTCCCAGGGGCCCGGGACTCACCGTACTTC.

In its sample, this clonotype was seen many times. The V gene is TRBV10-2, the J gene TRBJ1-2, with 7 positions matching TRBD1. CDR1 is WSHSY, CDR2 SAAADI, per germline. J was trimmed by 4 bases and V by 4 bases; bases with no gene match: 9. The CDR3 spans 15 residues. As DNA, the CDR3 is TGCGCCAGCAGTGGTCAGGGCAAGGGGGCCTATGGCTACACCTTC. This encodes CASSGQGKGAYGYTF.

In regard to this clonotype: Possible read error: a much larger clone is one base away. J is TRBJ1-1 and V is TRBV28, with a tentative D call TRBD1 (5 bases). This CDR3 is built from 12 residues. The germline V gene has CDR1 MDHEN and CDR2 SYDVKM. Here the CDR3 DNA reads TGTGCCACCGTATGGGGGAACACTGAAGCTTGCTTT. Its protein is CATVWGNTEACF. Variable domain in full (rest from reference TRBV28 and TRBJ1-1): DVKVTQSSRYLVKRTGEKVFLECVQDMDHENMFWYRQDPGLGLRLIYFSYDVKMKEKGDIPEGYSVSREKKERFSLILESASTNQTSMYLCATVWGNTEACFGQGTRLTVV.

This clonotype was observed at least ten times. The rearrangement uses TRBV6-2 or TRBV6-3 and TRBJ2-7; possible D gene TRBD1, 6 bases. The CDR3 is 16 amino acids. Trimming stripped 6 bases from V and 4 bases from J, with 22 bases between. The V gene's germline CDR1 is MNHEY and CDR2 SVGEGT. CDR3 in amino acids: CASSFGQSLSAYEQYF. As DNA, the CDR3 is TGTGCCAGCAGCTTCGGACAGTCCCTCTCTGCTTACGAGCAGTACTTC.

Ten or more counts support this clonotype. The V gene is TRBV5-1, the J gene TRBJ2-7, with 10 bases identical to TRBD2. The CDR3 totals 16 residues. Germline CDR1 SGHRS, CDR2 YFSETQ. The V segment lost 0 bases and the J segment 1 base; nucleotides outside the gene matches: 4. The DNA for the CDR3 is TGCGCCAGCAGCTTGGTCCCTAGCGGGAGTTCCTACGAGCAGTACTTC. Translation: CASSLVPSGSSYEQYF.

V usage is TRBV12-3 or TRBV12-4 and J usage is TRBJ2-6; no reliable D call. This CDR3 contains 14 residues. V lost 5 bases and J lost 3, with 8 bases in between. The CDR3 DNA follows: TGTGCCAGCAGTCTTGCATTTGGGGCCAACGTCCTGACTTTC. Translating gives CASSLAFGANVLTF.

This clonotype was seen ten or more times. The CDR3: CASSLRDRGETQYF. CDR3 bases: TGTGCCAGCAGCTTACGGGACAGGGGCGAGACCCAGTACTTC. J is TRBJ2-5 and V is TRBV7-8; 10 nucleotides align to TRBD1. Germline CDR1 and CDR2: SGHVS and FQNEAQ. With V trimmed by 2 bases and J by 5 bases, 2 bases remained unmatched. The CDR3 covers 14 residues. The entire variable domain, with the rest obtained from reference TRBV7-8 and TRBJ2-5, is as follows: GAGVSQSPRYKVAKRGQDVALRCDPISGHVSLFWYQQALGQGPEFLTYFQNEAQLDKSGLPSDRFFAERPEGSVSTLKIQRTQQEDSAVYLCASSLRDRGETQYFGPGTRLLVL.

This clonotype showed up just a few times. With a much larger clone just one base away, this may be a read error. This chain uses TRBV6-1 with TRBJ2-2, with TRBD2 as a possible D gene (5 bases). CDR1 is MNHNS and CDR2 is SASEGT in the germline V gene. The CDR3 has 12 residues. The CDR3 loop reads CASKRSPGELCF. The CDR3 DNA reads TGTGCCAGCAAGAGGAGTCCCGGGGAGCTGTGTTTT.

At least ten counts were recorded for this clonotype. The J gene is TRBJ2-5, the V gene TRBV11-2; tentatively, D is TRBD2 (5 bases). Trimming stripped 1 base from V and 4 bases from J, with 10 bases between. The CDR3 has 14 residues. In germline, CDR1 is SGHAT, CDR2 FQNNGV. Written as DNA, the CDR3 is TGTGCCAGCAGCTTAGGCGGGCATGGAGAGACCCAGTACTTC. As protein: CASSLGGHGETQYF.

The sample holds a few counts of this clonotype. One end of the junction fails to match germline, which may point to a read error. The chain joins TRBV6-5 to TRBJ1-5; no clear D. CDR1 and CDR2 (germline): MNHEY, SVGAGI. This CDR3 has 15 amino acids. The CDR3 DNA is TGTGCCAGCAGTTACTCGGCGGTTAGCAATCAGCCTCAGCATTTT. Translating gives CASSYSAVSNQPQHF.

V is TRBV28 and J is TRBJ2-7; D unresolved. This CDR3 region has 14 residues. Trimming took 5 bases from V and 2 from J, leaving 13 bases between them. In germline, CDR1 is MDHEN, CDR2 SYDVKM. CDR3 nucleotide sequence: TGTGCCAGCAGTCCACAAATGGTCCCCTACGAGCAGTACTTC. Protein: CASSPQMVPYEQYF.